The 13 T cell receptor beta chains reported below all come from one sample, sequenced in a study of lymphopenia after photon versus proton radiotherapy. The table came from immunoSEQ multiplex PCR; TCRdb's copy has only in-frame clones and leaves some out. The sample comprises approximately 23,000 clones, roughly 89% of which are singletons, and 11% rests with the top ten. Sample: peripheral blood, taken from a patient treated with proton-based radiotherapy. The receptors originated from a man older than 75 with esophageal cancer.

The chain is built from TRBV11-2 and TRBJ2-7; the D gene is possibly TRBD1 (5 bases). Germline V lookup: CDR1 SGHAT, CDR2 FQNNGV. V was cut by 8 bases and J by 2 bases, with 13 bases left in between. The CDR3 is made up of 13 amino acids. The CDR3 here is CASARDSTYEQYF. The CDR3 DNA follows: TGTGCCAGCGCCAGAGACAGTACCTACGAGCAGTACTTC.

This clone has just a few counts. J is TRBJ1-1 and V is TRBV20-1, with D unclear. Trimming removed 3 bases at V and 8 bases at J, with 7 bases between. There are 10 residues in the CDR3. The germline V gene has CDR1 DFQATT and CDR2 SNEGSKA (reference sequence). The CDR3 protein is CSARDAEAFF. For the CDR3, the DNA is TGCAGTGCTAGGGACGCGGAAGCTTTCTTT.

The V call is TRBV29-1, the J call TRBJ2-7; D may be TRBD1 (5 bases). CDR3 size: 14 residues. Between the trimmed V and J ends, which lost 4 bases and 0 bases, there was a span of 13 bases. Germline V gene sequence: CDR1 SQVTM, CDR2 ANQGSEA. CDR3 coding DNA: TGCAGCGTTGGGGGCACTGGCTACTCCTACGAGCAGTACTTC. Translating it yields CSVGGTGYSYEQYF.

The chain employs TRBV19 and TRBJ2-1, with D perhaps TRBD2 (7 bases). V was shortened by 1 base and J by 12 bases, with 16 bases between the two germline ends. CDR1 LNHDA and CDR2 SQIVND come from the germline V gene (reference sequence). The CDR3 runs to 14 residues. DNA of the CDR3: TGTGCCAGTAGTATAGCGGGGGGCCCGCAGGGGCAGTTCTTC. Translating gives CASSIAGGPQGQFF.

The CDR3 DNA is TGTGCCTCCACCAACGGTGCAGAGGTAGGGGGTCAGCCCCAGCATTTT. It translates to CASTNGAEVGGQPQHF. The chain couples TRBV30 to TRBJ1-5; D might be TRBD1 (6 bases). The CDR3 is 16 residues long. The ends were cut back, 7 bases at V and 6 bases at J, with 25 bases in the middle. Germline CDR1 and CDR2: GTSNPN and SVGIG (reference sequence).

V usage is TRBV19 and J usage is TRBJ1-4; tentatively, D is TRBD1 (5 bases). The germline V gene encodes CDR1 LNHDA and CDR2 SQIVND (reference sequence). Trimming left V 4 bases short and J 8 bases short, with 23 bases between. The CDR3 covers 17 residues. The CDR3 bases are TGTGCCAGTAGTACCCCCTGGGCCTATCTACGGGGGGAAAAACTGTTTTTT. Translating gives CASSTPWAYLRGEKLFF.

The sample holds one count of this clone. CDR3 sequence: CASLQNTEAFF. For the CDR3, the DNA is TGTGCCAGCCTACAGAACACTGAAGCTTTCTTT. This chain links TRBV6-5 with TRBJ1-1; D not certain. Trimming removed 8 bases at V and 1 base at J, with 5 bases between. Germline CDR1 is MNHEY and CDR2 is SVGAGI. The CDR3 loop spans 11 amino acids.

The chain is built from TRBV7-3 and TRBJ2-7, with a weak D call TRBD1 (6 bases). Germline-derived CDR1 and CDR2 are SGHTA and FQGTGA. The CDR3 is 15 amino acids. The V end lost 8 bases, the J end lost 2 bases, and 19 bases lay between the germline ends. This CDR3 reads CASAQYGDTAYEQYF. In DNA, the CDR3 is TGTGCCAGCGCCCAGTATGGGGACACCGCCTACGAGCAGTACTTC.

CDR3 bases: TGCGCCAGCAGCTTGGGGCTTGGGGGTCCAGATACGCAGTATTTT. This sequence encodes CASSLGLGGPDTQYF. The genes are TRBV5-1 and TRBJ2-3; D may be TRBD1 or TRBD2 (5 bases each). Germline CDR1 and CDR2: SGHRS and YFSETQ. CDR3 length equals 15 residues. The germline V and J ends were trimmed by 0 bases and 4 bases, with 12 bases remaining between them.

In its sample, this clone was seen a few times. V gene TRBV5-8 combines with J gene TRBJ1-1; D is perhaps TRBD1 (6 bases). The CDR3 totals 14 residues. Trimming shortened V by 5 bases and J by 3 bases, and 14 bases separated the two germline ends. The germline gives CDR1 SGHTS, CDR2 YDEGEE. CDR3 protein: CASSSGHTDTEAFF. DNA of the CDR3: TGTGCCAGCAGTTCGGGACACACGGACACTGAAGCTTTCTTT.

This clone has a handful of counts. The chain uses TRBV27 and TRBJ1-2; tentatively, D is TRBD1 (5 bases). The CDR3 consists of 14 residues. Germline values: CDR1 MNHEY, CDR2 SMNVEV (reference sequence). Trimming shortened V by 2 bases and J by 4 bases, and 11 bases separated the two germline ends. For the CDR3, the DNA is TGTGCCAGCAGTTTAGGAAGGGGCGGCTATGGCTACACCTTC. Translated, it gives CASSLGRGGYGYTF.

The chain carries TRBV2 and TRBJ1-5; D is ambiguous. This CDR3 contains 14 residues. CDR1 SNHLY and CDR2 FYNNEI come from the germline V gene. V was cut by 0 bases and J by 5 bases, with 8 bases left in between. The CDR3 nucleotides are TGTGCCAGCAGTGAAGCCCGGGCCGATCAGCCCCAGCATTTT. Residues: CASSEARADQPQHF.

This sequence joins TRBV7-8 and TRBJ2-7, with no clear D. This CDR3 has 13 amino acids. Germline loops: CDR1 SGHVS, CDR2 FQNEAQ. Trimming stripped 5 bases from V and 4 bases from J, with 12 bases between. CDR3 sequence (DNA): TGTGCCAGCAGCCCCGTGGCCGGGTACGAGCAGTACTTC. This encodes CASSPVAGYEQYF.